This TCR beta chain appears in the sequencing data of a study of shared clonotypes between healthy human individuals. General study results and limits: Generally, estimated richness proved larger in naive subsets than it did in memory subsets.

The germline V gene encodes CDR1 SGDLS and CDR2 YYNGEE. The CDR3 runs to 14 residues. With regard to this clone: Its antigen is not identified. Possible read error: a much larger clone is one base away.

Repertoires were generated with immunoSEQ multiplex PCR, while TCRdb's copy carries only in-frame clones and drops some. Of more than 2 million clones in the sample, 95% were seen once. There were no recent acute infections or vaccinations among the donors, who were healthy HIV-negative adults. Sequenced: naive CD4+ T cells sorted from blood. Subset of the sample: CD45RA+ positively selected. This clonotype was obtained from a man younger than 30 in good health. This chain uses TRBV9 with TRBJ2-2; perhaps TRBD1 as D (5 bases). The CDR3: CASNVGAGTGELFF. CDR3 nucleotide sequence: TGTGCCAGCAACGTAGGGGCAGGCACCGGGGAGCTGTTTTTT.